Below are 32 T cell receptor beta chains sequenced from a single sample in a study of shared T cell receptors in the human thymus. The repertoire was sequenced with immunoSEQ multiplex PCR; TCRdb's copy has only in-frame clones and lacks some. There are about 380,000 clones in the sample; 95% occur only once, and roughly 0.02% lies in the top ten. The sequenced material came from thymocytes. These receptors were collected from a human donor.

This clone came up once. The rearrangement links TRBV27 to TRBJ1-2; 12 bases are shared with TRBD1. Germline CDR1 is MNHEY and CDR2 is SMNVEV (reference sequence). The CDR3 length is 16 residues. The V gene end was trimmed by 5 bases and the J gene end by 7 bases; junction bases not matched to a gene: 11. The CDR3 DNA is TGTGCCAGCAGTCCCGCCGGGACAGGGGGCAGGTGTGGCTACACCTTC. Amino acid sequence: CASSPAGTGGRCGYTF.

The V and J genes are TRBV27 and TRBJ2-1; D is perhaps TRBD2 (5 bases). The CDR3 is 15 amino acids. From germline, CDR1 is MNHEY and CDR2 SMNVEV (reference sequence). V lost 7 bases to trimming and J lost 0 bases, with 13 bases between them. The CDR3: CASTCRRSSYNEQFF. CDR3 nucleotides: TGTGCCAGCACTTGTCGGAGGAGCTCCTACAATGAGCAGTTCTTC.

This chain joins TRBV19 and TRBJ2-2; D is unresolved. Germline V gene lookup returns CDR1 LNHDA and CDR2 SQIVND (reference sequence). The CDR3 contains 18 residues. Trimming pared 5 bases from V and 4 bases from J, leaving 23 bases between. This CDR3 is CASSLRLDRHLGTGELFF. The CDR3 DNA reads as TGTGCCAGTAGTCTCCGATTGGATCGACACCTGGGCACCGGGGAGCTGTTTTTT.

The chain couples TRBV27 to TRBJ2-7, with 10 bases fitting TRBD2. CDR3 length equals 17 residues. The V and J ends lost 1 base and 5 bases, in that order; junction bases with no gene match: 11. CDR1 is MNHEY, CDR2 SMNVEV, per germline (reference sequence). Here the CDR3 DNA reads TGTGCCAGCAGTTTATGGTTAGCGGGAGGACTAGCAGACGAGCAGTACTTC. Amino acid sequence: CASSLWLAGGLADEQYF.

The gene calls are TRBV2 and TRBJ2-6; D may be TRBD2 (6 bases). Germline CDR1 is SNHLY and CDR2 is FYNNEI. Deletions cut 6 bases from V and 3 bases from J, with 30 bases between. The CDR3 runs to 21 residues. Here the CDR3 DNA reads TGTGCCAGCAGGGGGACGGGACTCGCCCGGGACCTCTCCCTTGGGGCCAACGTCCTGACTTTC. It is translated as CASRGTGLARDLSLGANVLTF.

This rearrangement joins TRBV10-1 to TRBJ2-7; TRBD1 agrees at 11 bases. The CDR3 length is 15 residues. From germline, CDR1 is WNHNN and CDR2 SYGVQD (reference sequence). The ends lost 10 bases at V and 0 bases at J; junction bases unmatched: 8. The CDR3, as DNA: TGCGCCAAAGGACAGGGGGCTAGGAGCTCCTACGAGCAGTACTTC. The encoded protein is CAKGQGARSSYEQYF.

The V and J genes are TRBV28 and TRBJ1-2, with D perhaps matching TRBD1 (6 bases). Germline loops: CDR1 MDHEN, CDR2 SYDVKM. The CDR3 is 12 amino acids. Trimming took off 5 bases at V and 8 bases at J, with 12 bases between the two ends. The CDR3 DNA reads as TGTGCCAGCAGTATACAGGGAGGGGGCTACACCTTC. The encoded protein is CASSIQGGGYTF.

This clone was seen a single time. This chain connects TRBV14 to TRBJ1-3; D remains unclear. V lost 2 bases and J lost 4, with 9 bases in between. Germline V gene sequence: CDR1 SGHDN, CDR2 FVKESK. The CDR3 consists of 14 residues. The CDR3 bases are TGTGCCAGCAGCCAATCCGCCCCCGGAAACACCATATATTTT. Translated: CASSQSAPGNTIYF.

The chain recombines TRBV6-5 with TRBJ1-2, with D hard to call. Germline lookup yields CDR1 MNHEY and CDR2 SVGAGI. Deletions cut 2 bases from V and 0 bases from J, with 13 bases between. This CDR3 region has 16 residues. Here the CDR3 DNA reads TGTGCCAGCAGTTACACACTCTTGAAGGCTAACTATGGCTACACCTTC. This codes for CASSYTLLKANYGYTF.

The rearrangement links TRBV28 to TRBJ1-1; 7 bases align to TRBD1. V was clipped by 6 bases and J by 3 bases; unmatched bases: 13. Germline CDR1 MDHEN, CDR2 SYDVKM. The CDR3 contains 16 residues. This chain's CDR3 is CASSPGRTGTHTEAFF. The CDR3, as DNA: TGTGCCAGCAGCCCTGGAAGGACAGGTACTCACACTGAAGCTTTCTTT.

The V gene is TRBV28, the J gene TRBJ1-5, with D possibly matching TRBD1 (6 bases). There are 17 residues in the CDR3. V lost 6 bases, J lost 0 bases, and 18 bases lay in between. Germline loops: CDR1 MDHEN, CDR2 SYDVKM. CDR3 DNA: TGTGCCAGCAGCCTCGGGGCCCGACAGGCTAGCAATCAGCCCCAGCATTTT. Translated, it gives CASSLGARQASNQPQHF.

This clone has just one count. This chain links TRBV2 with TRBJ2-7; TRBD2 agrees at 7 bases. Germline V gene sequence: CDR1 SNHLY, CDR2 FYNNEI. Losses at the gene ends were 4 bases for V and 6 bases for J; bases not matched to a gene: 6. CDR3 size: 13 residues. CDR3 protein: CASSGLADVEQYF. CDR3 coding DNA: TGTGCCAGCAGTGGGCTAGCGGACGTCGAGCAGTACTTC.

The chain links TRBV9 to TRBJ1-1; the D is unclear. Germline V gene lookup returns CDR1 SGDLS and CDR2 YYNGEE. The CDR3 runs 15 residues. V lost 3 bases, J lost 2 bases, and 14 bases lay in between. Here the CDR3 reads CASSGPAVLNTEAFF. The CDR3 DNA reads TGTGCCAGCAGCGGACCCGCGGTACTTAACACTGAAGCTTTCTTT. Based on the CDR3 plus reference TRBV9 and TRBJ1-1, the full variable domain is DSGVTQTPKHLITATGQRVTLRCSPRSGDLSVYWYQQSLDQGLQFLIQYYNGEERAKGNILERFSAQQFPDLHSELNLSSLELGDSALYFCASSGPAVLNTEAFFGQGTRLTVV.

CDR3 nucleotides: TGCGCCAGCAGCCCACCGGGACTAGCGGGACGGACCGGGGAGCTGTTTTTT. The encoded protein is CASSPPGLAGRTGELFF. The V gene is TRBV5-1, the J gene TRBJ2-2; 13 bases line up with TRBD2. The length of the CDR3 is 17 residues. The V gene end was trimmed by 4 bases and the J gene end by 5 bases; junction bases not matched to a gene: 8. The germline V gene encodes CDR1 SGHRS and CDR2 YFSETQ.

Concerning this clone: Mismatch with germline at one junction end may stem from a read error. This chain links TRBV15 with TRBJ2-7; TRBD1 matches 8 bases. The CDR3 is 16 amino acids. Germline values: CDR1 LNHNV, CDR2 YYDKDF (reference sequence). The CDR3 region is CATSSVQGATSNEQYF. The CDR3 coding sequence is TGTGCCACCAGCAGCGTTCAGGGGGCCACCTCCAACGAGCAGTACTTC.

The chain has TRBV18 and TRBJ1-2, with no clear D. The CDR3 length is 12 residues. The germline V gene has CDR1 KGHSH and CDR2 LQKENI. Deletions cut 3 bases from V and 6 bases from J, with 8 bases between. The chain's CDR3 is CASSPMFDGYTF. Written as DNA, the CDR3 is TGTGCCAGCTCACCGATGTTTGATGGCTACACCTTC.

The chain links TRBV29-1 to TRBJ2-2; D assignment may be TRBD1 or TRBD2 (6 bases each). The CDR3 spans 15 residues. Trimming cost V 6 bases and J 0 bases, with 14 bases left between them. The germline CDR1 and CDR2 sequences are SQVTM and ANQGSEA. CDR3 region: CSVQVGGPNTGELFF. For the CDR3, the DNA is TGCAGCGTCCAGGTAGGGGGGCCGAACACCGGGGAGCTGTTTTTT.

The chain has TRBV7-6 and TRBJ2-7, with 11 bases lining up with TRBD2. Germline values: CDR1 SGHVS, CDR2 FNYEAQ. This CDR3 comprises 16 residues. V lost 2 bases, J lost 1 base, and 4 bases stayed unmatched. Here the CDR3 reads CASSLNRTSGSYEQYF. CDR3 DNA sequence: TGTGCCAGCAGCTTAAATCGGACTAGCGGGTCCTACGAGCAGTACTTC.

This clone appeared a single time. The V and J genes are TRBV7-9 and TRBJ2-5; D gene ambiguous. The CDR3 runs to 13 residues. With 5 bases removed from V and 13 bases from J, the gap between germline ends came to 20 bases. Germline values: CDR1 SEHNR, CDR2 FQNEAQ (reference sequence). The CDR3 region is CASSPITGHPRYF. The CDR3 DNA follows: TGTGCCAGCAGCCCTATCACCGGGCACCCGAGGTACTTC. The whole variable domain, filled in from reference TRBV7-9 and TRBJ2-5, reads DTGVSQNPRHKITKRGQNVTFRCDPISEHNRLYWYRQTLGQGPEFLTYFQNEAQLEKSRLLSDRFSAERPKGSFSTLEIQRTEQGDSAMYLCASSPITGHPRYFGPGTRLLVL.

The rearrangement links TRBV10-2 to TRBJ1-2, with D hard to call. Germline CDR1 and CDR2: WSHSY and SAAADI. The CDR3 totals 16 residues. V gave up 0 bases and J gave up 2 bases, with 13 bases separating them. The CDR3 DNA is TGCGCCAGCAGTGAGTCTCGGACGGGCTCAAACTATGGCTACACCTTC. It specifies CASSESRTGSNYGYTF.

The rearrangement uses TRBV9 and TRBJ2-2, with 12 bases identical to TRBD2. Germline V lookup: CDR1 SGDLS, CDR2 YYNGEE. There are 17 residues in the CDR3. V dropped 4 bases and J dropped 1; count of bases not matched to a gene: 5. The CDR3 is CASSPPSGRENTGELFF. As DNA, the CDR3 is TGTGCCAGCAGCCCCCCTAGCGGGAGGGAGAACACCGGGGAGCTGTTTTTT.

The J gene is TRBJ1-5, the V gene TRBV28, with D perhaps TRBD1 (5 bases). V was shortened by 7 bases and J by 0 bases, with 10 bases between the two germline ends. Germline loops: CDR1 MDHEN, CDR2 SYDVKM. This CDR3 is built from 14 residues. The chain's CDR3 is CASTRDVSNQPQHF. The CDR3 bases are TGTGCCAGCACCCGGGACGTTAGCAATCAGCCCCAGCATTTT.

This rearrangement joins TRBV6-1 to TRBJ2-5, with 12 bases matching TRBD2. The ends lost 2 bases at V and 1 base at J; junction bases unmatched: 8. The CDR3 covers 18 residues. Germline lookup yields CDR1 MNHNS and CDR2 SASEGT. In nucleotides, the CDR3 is TGTGCCAGCAGTGAAATACTAGCGGGAGGACGGGGCCAAGAGACCCAGTACTTC. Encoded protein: CASSEILAGGRGQETQYF.

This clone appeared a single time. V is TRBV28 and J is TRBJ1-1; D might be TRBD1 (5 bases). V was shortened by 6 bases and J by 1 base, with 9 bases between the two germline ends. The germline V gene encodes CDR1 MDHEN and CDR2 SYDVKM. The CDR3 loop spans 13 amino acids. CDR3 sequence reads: CASSPQENTEAFF. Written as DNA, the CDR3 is TGTGCCAGCAGCCCACAGGAGAACACTGAAGCTTTCTTT.

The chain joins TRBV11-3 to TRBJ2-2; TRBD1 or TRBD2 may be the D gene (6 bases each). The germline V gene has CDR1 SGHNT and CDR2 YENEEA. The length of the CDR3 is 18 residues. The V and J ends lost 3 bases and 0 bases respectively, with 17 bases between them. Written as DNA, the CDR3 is TGTGCCAGCAGCTTCCGGGGGACACAAGCCCCGAACACCGGGGAGCTGTTTTTT. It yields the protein CASSFRGTQAPNTGELFF.

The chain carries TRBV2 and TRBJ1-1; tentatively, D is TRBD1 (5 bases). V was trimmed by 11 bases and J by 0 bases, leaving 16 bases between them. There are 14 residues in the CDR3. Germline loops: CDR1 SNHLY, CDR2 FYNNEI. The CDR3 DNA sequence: TGTGCCCTCACTTGGGGGTTGGTGAACACTGAAGCTTTCTTT. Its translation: CALTWGLVNTEAFF.

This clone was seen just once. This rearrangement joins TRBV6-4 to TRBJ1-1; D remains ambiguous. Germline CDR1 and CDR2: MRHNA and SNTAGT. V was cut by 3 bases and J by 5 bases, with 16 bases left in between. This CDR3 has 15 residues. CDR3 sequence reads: CASSEEGGGRTEAFF. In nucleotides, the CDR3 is TGTGCCAGCAGTGAGGAGGGTGGAGGTAGGACTGAAGCTTTCTTT.

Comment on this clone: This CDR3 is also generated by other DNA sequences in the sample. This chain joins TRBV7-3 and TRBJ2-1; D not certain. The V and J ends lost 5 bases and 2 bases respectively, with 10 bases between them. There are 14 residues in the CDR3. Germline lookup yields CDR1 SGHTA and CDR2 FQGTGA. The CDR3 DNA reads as TGTGCCAGCAGCCCCGCCCGTCCCTACAATGAGCAGTTCTTC. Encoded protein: CASSPARPYNEQFF.

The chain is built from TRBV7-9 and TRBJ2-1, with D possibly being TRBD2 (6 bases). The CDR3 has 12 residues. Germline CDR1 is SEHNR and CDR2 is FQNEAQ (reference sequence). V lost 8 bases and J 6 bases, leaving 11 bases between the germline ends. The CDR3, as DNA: TGTGCCAGCCCCACGGAGGGCAATGAGCAGTTCTTC. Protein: CASPTEGNEQFF.

CDR3 nucleotides: TGCGCCAGCAGCCAAGCCGGACAGATTCCTAACTATGGCTACACCTTC. This sequence encodes CASSQAGQIPNYGYTF. V is TRBV4-1 and J is TRBJ1-2; TRBD1 is a possible D gene (6 bases). Trimming took off 1 base at V and 0 bases at J, with 12 bases between the two ends. This CDR3 comprises 16 residues. In germline, CDR1 is MGHRA, CDR2 YSYEKL.

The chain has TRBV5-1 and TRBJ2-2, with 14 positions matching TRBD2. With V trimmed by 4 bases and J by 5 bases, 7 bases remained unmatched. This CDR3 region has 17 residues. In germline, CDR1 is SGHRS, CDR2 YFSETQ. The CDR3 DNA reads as TGCGCCAGCAGCCCATCGGGACTAGCGGGAGTGACCGGGGAGCTGTTTTTT. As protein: CASSPSGLAGVTGELFF.

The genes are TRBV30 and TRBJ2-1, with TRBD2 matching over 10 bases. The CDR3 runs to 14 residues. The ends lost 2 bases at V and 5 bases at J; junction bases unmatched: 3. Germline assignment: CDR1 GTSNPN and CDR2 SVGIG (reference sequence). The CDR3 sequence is CAWSRLAGDNEQFF. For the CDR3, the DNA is TGTGCCTGGAGTAGACTAGCGGGTGACAATGAGCAGTTCTTC.